The 2 T cell receptor beta chains below come from one sample, sequenced in a study of CD8 T cells in Susac syndrome. Reverse transcription used roughly 0.5 to 1 ug RNA and random hexamers. Each CDR3 protein gets one entry after TCRdb re-called the immunoSEQ multiplex PCR reads with MiXCR. The repertoire holds approximately 150,000 distinct CDR3 sequences, roughly 94% seen once, with around 0.08% in the top ten. The sample was CD4+ T cells from PBMCs. The source of these receptors is a human donor in good health.

This chain joins TRBV12-3 or TRBV12-4 and TRBJ1-5; D is unresolved. V gave up 6 bases and J gave up 2 bases, with 11 bases separating them. This CDR3 has 14 amino acids. The CDR3 nucleotides read TGTGCCAGCAGGGAGGGTGGAGGCAATCAGCCCCAGCATTTT. Translation gives CASREGGGNQPQHF.

The V and J genes are TRBV30 and TRBJ2-7; D might be TRBD1 (6 bases). The germline V and J ends were trimmed by 5 bases and 3 bases, with 14 bases remaining between them. This CDR3 comprises 13 residues. Germline lookup yields CDR1 GTSNPN and CDR2 SVGIG (reference sequence). CDR3 nucleotides: TGTGCCTGGTACGACCGGGACAACTACGAGCAGTACTTC. This gives the protein CAWYDRDNYEQYF.